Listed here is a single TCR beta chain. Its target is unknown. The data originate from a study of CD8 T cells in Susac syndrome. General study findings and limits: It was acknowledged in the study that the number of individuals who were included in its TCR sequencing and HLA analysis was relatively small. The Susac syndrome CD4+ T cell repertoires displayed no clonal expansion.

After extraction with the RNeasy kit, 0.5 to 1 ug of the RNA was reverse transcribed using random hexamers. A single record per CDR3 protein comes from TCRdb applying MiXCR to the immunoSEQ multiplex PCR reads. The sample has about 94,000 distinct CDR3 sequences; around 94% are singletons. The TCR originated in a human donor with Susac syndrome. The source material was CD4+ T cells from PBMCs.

CDR3 nucleotides: TGTGCCAGCAGATTCGACATAACCTACGAGCAGTACTTC. Protein product: CASRFDITYEQYF. This sequence joins TRBV6-5 and TRBJ2-7; no firm D call. V was clipped by 6 bases and J by 2 bases, with 11 bases between them. The CDR3 has 13 residues. Germline lookup yields CDR1 MNHEY and CDR2 SVGAGI.